This T cell receptor (beta chain) was identified in a study of blood T cell repertoires in COVID-19. Study at large: Spain, Italy and the United States supplied samples that represented acute and convalescent COVID-19.

This clone was seen a few times. Germline values: CDR1 LNHDA, CDR2 SQIVND (reference sequence). Trimming took 2 bases from V and 2 from J; bases not matched to a gene: 4. The CDR3 spans 15 residues. Original methodology: For nucleated cells, counts were estimated from reference gene primer amplification. Only in-frame clones appear in the TCRdb table, and some are missing; sequencing was by immunoSEQ multiplex PCR. Clonal size and the V and J genes are those of that table, whereas D and trimming came from the DNA. Here the sample spans about 210,000 clones, approximately 90% being singletons. The sample comprised peripheral blood. V usage is TRBV19 and J usage is TRBJ2-7, with 9 bases matching TRBD2. This receptor was taken from a man in his 60s who had recovered from COVID-19. For the CDR3, the DNA is TGTGCCAGTAGTATACGACTAGCGGACGCCTACGAGCAGTACTTC. This sequence encodes CASSIRLADAYEQYF.